The sequence of this TCR beta chain was determined in a study of T cells in Graves' hyperthyroidism and ophthalmopathy. Study findings and constraints: Stable hyperthyroidism and ophthalmopathy were separated using 13 V-J signatures.

V gave up 7 bases and J gave up 2 bases, with 12 bases separating them. Looked up from germline, CDR1 is SQVTM and CDR2 is ANQGSEA. The CDR3 is 13 residues long. In the case of this clonotype: The antigen is not known.

Authors of the study amplified TCR beta CDR3 regions from RNA transcripts. Carried out on the TCR CDR3, a first-round RT-PCR used the HTBI primer set. Each CDR3 protein gets one entry after TCRdb re-called the multiplex PCR reads with MiXCR. Of 450,000 to 700,000 distinct CDR3 sequences listed, about 45% are singletons. The clonotype originates from an adult woman with Graves' disease, either hyperthyroidism or ophthalmopathy (not recorded which). This chain uses TRBV29-1 with TRBJ1-3; D is perhaps TRBD1 (6 bases). The sequencing sample was made of peripheral blood or thyroid tissue (not recorded which). CDR3 in amino acids: CSALEGAGNTIYF. CDR3 DNA sequence: TGCAGCGCCCTAGAGGGGGCTGGAAACACCATATATTTT.